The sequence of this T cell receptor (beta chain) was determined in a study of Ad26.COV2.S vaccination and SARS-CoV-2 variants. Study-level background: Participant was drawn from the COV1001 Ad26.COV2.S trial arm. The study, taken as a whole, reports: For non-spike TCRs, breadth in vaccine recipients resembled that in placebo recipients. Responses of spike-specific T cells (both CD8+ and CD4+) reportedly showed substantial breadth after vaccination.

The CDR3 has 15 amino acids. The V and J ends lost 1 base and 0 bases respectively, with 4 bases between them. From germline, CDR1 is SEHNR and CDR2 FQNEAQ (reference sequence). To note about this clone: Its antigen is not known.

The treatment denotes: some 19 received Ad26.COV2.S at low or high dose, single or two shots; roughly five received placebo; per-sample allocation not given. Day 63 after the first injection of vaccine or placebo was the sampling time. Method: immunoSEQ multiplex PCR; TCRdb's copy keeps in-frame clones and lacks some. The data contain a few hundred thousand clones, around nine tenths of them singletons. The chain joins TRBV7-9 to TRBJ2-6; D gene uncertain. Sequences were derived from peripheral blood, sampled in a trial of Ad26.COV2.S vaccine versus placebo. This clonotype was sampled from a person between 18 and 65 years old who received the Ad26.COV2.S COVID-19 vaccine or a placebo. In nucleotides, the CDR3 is TGTGCCAGCAGCTTAGGGACCTCTGGGGCCAACGTCCTGACTTTC. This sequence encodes CASSLGTSGANVLTF. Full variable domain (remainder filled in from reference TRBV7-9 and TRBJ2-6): DTGVSQNPRHKITKRGQNVTFRCDPISEHNRLYWYRQTLGQGPEFLTYFQNEAQLEKSRLLSDRFSAERPKGSFSTLEIQRTEQGDSAMYLCASSLGTSGANVLTFGAGSRLTVL.